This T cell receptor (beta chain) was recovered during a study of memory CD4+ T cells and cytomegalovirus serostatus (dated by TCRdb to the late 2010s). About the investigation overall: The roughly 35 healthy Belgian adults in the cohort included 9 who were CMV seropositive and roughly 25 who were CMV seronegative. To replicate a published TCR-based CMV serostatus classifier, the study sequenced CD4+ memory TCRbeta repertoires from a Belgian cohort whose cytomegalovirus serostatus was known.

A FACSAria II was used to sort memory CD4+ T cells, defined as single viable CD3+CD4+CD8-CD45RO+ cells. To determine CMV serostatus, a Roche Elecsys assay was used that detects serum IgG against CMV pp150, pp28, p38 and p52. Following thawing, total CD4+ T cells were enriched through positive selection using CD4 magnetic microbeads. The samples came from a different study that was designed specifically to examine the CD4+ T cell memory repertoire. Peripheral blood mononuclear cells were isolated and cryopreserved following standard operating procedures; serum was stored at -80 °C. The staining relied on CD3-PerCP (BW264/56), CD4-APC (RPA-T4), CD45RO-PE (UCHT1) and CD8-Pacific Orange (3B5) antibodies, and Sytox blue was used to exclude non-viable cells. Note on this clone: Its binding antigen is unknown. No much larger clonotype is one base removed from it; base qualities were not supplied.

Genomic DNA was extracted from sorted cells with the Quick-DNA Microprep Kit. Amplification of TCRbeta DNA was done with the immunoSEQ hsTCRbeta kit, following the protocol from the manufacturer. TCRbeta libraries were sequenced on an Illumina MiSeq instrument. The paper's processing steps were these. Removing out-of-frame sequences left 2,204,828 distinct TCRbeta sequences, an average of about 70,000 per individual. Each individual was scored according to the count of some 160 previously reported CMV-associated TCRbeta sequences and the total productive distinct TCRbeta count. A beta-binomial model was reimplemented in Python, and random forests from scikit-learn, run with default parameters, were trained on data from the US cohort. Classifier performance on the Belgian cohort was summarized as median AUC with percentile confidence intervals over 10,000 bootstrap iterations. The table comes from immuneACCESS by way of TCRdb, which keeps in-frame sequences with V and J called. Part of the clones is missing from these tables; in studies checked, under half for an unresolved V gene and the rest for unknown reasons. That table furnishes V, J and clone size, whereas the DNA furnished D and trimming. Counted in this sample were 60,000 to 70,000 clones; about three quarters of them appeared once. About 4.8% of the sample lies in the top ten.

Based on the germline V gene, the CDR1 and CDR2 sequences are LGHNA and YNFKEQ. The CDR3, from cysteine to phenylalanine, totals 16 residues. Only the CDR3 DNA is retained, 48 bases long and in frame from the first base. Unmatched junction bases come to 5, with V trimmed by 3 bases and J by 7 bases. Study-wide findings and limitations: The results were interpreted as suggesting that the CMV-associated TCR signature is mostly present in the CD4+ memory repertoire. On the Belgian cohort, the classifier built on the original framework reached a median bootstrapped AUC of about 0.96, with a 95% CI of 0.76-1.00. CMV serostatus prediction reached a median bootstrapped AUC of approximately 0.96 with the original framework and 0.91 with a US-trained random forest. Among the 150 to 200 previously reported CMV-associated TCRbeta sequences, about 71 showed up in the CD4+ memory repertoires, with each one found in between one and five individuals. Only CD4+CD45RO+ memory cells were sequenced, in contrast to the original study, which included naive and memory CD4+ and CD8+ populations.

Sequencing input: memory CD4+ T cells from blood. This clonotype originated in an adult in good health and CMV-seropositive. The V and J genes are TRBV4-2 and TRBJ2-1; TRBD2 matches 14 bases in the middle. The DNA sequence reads TGTGCCAGCAGCCAGGGACTAGCGGGAGAATCGAATGAGCAGTTCTTC. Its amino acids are CASSQGLAGESNEQFF.